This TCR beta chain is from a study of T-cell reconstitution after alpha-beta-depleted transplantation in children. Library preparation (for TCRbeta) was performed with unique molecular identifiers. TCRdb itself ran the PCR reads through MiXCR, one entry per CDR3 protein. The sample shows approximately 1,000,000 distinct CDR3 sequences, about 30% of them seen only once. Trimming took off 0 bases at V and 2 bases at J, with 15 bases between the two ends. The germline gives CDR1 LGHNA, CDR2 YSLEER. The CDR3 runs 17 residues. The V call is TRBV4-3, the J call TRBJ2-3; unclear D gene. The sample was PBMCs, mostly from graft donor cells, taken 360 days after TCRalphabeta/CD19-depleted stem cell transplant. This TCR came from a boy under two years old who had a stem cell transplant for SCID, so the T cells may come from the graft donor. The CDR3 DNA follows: TGCGCCAGCAGCCAAGATCGGGTCTCTCCATTCACAGATACGCAGTATTTT. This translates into CASSQDRVSPFTDTQYF.